Described below is a single T cell receptor beta chain sequence and its context. Its antigen is currently unknown. This entry comes from a study of Ad26.COV2.S vaccination and SARS-CoV-2 variants. Study-level information: Ad26.COV2.S arm of COV1001 included the donor. Ad26.COV2.S given intramuscularly, once or twice 56 days apart.

Whole-study findings and limits: Total responses of T cells may have been underestimated by the analyses of TCR breadth and depth.

Germline CDR1 is SGHAT and CDR2 is FQDESV (reference sequence). V shed 4 bases, J shed 1 base, and the junction held 9 bases outside the gene matches. The CDR3 consists of 16 residues. Clones were read by immunoSEQ multiplex PCR, and TCRdb kept only the in-frame ones, dropping some. The profile covers approximately 480,000 clones, with roughly 87% appearing a single time and roughly 13% taken by the ten largest. Described treatment: about 20 received Ad26.COV2.S at low or high dose, single or two shots; 5 received placebo; per-sample allocation not given. On day 63 after the first injection, vaccine and placebo recipients gave samples. Ad26 vector vaccine expressed Wuhan-strain SARS-CoV-2 spike.

The TCR sequence derives from a person aged 18-65 years who received the Ad26.COV2.S COVID-19 vaccine or a placebo. J is TRBJ2-5 and V is TRBV11-1; the match to TRBD1 covers 7 bases. The input for sequencing was peripheral blood, taken in a trial of Ad26.COV2.S vaccine versus placebo. The CDR3: CASSSPHRGTQETQYF. CDR3 DNA: TGTGCCAGCAGCTCTCCACACAGGGGAACCCAAGAGACCCAGTACTTC.